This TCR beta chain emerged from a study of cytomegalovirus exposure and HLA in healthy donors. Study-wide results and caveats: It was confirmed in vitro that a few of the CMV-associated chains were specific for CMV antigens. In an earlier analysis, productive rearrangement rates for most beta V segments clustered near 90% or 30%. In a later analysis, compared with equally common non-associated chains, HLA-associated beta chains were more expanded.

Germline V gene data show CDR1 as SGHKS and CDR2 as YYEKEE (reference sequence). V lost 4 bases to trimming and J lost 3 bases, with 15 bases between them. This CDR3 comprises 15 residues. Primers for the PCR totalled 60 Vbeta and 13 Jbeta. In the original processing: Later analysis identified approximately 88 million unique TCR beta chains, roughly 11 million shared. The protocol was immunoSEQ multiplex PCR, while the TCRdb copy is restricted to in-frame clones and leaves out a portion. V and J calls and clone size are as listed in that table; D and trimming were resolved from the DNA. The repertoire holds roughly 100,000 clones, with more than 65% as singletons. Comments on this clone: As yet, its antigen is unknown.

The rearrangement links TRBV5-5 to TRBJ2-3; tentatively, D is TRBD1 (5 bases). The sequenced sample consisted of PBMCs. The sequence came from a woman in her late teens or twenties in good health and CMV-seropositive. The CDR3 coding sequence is TGTGCCAGCAGCCCTCCCAGGGTAGGGACAGATACGCAGTATTTT. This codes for CASSPPRVGTDTQYF.